Shown below are 18 T cell receptor beta chains from a single sample sequenced in a study. TCRdb fed the RT-PCR reads into MiXCR, producing one record per CDR3 protein. The sample consists of more than 550,000 distinct CDR3 sequences, 11% to 15% of them appearing once. The sample comprised memory CD4+ T cells from blood. These receptors were taken from a female donor in good health, serving as a healthy control.

This clonotype came up a few times. The chain has TRBV4-3 and TRBJ2-3, with D maybe TRBD2 (5 bases). CDR3 size: 13 residues. Looked up from germline, CDR1 is LGHNA and CDR2 is YSLEER. V was clipped by 4 bases and J by 5 bases, with 10 bases between them. The CDR3 nucleotides read TGCGCCAGCAGCCTAGCGATGCGAGATACGCAGTATTTT. Translating it yields CASSLAMRDTQYF.

The chain combines TRBV27 with TRBJ2-7, with unresolved D. There are 12 residues in the CDR3. The V and J ends lost 6 bases and 6 bases respectively, with 12 bases between them. CDR1 MNHEY and CDR2 SMNVEV come from the germline V gene (reference sequence). The CDR3, as DNA: TGTGCCAGCAGAAATATGGTGGGCGAGCAGTACTTC. It codes for CASRNMVGEQYF.

This clonotype came up many times. The rearrangement joins TRBV6-6 to TRBJ1-2; 8 nucleotides align to TRBD1. The J segment lost 7 bases and the V segment lost 6 bases, leaving 13 bases of the junction unmatched. Germline assignment: CDR1 MNHNY and CDR2 SVGAGI (reference sequence). The CDR3 has 15 residues. The CDR3 DNA reads as TGTGCCAGCAGACTTTACAGGGGGAGTGCCGGTGGCTACACCTTC. Translating gives CASRLYRGSAGGYTF.

The chain is built from TRBV12-3 or TRBV12-4 and TRBJ2-1; 11 nucleotides line up with TRBD2. The J segment lost 4 bases and the V segment lost 6 bases, leaving 20 bases of the junction unmatched. This CDR3 has 20 amino acids. CDR3 in amino acids: CASSTLTVWSGTSGYNEQFF. The CDR3 region has the DNA TGTGCCAGCAGCACACTCACAGTTTGGAGCGGGACTAGCGGTTACAATGAGCAGTTCTTC.

In its sample, this clonotype was seen many times. The V call is TRBV20-1, the J call TRBJ2-7; D not resolved. Between the trimmed V and J ends, which lost 1 base and 0 bases, there was a span of 10 bases. From germline, CDR1 is DFQATT and CDR2 SNEGSKA (reference sequence). This CDR3 comprises 14 residues. Here the CDR3 reads CSARVWGSSYEQYF. CDR3 DNA sequence: TGCAGTGCTAGAGTTTGGGGTAGCTCCTACGAGCAGTACTTC.

The rearrangement joins TRBV5-4 to TRBJ2-1; D is perhaps TRBD1 or TRBD2 (5 bases each). Germline V lookup: CDR1 SGHNT, CDR2 YYREEE (reference sequence). V dropped 0 bases and J dropped 4 bases, with 8 bases sitting between them. The CDR3 has 14 residues. CDR3 loop: CASSLGDGYNEQFF. The CDR3 bases are TGTGCCAGCAGCTTGGGGGACGGATACAATGAGCAGTTCTTC. The whole variable domain, filled in from reference TRBV5-4 and TRBJ2-1, reads ETGVTQSPTHLIKTRGQQVTLRCSSQSGHNTVSWYQQALGQGPQFIFQYYREEENGRGNFPPRFSGLQFPNYSSELNVNALELDDSALYLCASSLGDGYNEQFFGPGTRLTVL.

The chain carries TRBV9 and TRBJ1-1; no clear D. The CDR3 runs to 13 residues. Looked up from germline, CDR1 is SGDLS and CDR2 is YYNGEE. V was cut by 0 bases and J by 4 bases, with 7 bases left in between. The CDR3 sequence: CASSVEVGTEAFF. Here the CDR3 DNA reads TGTGCCAGCAGCGTAGAAGTAGGCACTGAAGCTTTCTTT.

The table lists this clonotype with many counts. V usage is TRBV15 and J usage is TRBJ1-2; D unresolved. Germline V gives CDR1 LNHNV, CDR2 YYDKDF (reference sequence). The CDR3 runs 14 residues. Trimming took off 0 bases at V and 7 bases at J, with 12 bases between the two ends. This CDR3 is CATSRDRTGIGYTF. CDR3 nucleotide sequence: TGTGCCACCAGCAGAGATCGTACGGGGATTGGCTACACCTTC.

In this sample, this clonotype turned up many times. V is TRBV4-3 and J is TRBJ2-7; D gene uncertain. V was shortened by 1 base and J by 1 base, with 5 bases between the two germline ends. This CDR3 contains 13 residues. The germline V gene has CDR1 LGHNA and CDR2 YSLEER. The CDR3 here is CASSQAESYEQYF. The CDR3, as DNA: TGCGCCAGCAGCCAAGCAGAATCCTACGAGCAGTACTTC.

The rearrangement joins TRBV27 to TRBJ2-2, with D perhaps assigned TRBD1 or TRBD2 (5 bases each). The CDR3 has 14 amino acids. V dropped 6 bases and J dropped 0 bases, with 8 bases sitting between them. Germline V gene data show CDR1 as MNHEY and CDR2 as SMNVEV (reference sequence). The CDR3, as DNA: TGTGCCAGCAGATGGGGGACGAACACCGGGGAGCTGTTTTTT. This sequence encodes CASRWGTNTGELFF.

The V gene is TRBV10-3, the J gene TRBJ1-2; 8 bases align to TRBD1. Germline CDR1 is ENHRY and CDR2 is SYGVKD. The CDR3 is 15 amino acids. V was pared by 2 bases and J by 6 bases, with 8 bases of the junction left unmatched. In DNA form, the CDR3 reads TGTGCCATCAGTGAGGATGTACAGGGGGTAAATGGCTACACCTTC. Protein sequence: CAISEDVQGVNGYTF.

Of note for this clonotype: A much larger clone lies one base from this, so it may be a read error. The chain couples TRBV27 to TRBJ1-5; maybe TRBD1 (5 bases). The V and J ends lost 6 bases and 3 bases respectively, with 15 bases between them. CDR1 MNHEY and CDR2 SMNVEV come from the germline V gene (reference sequence). This CDR3 is 15 amino acids long. The DNA for the CDR3 is TGTGCCAGCAGCAGTGGAGGGGCGTTCAATCAGCCCCAGCATTTT. Its protein product is CASSSGGAFNQPQHF.

The sample holds a few counts of this clonotype. The V call is TRBV6-5, the J call TRBJ1-2; TRBD1 matches 7 bases. CDR1 and CDR2 from the germline V gene are MNHEY and SVGAGI. The junction had 9 bases not matched to a gene; V was cut back by 6 bases and J by 8 bases. CDR3 length equals 13 residues. The CDR3 DNA is TGTGCCAGCAGCCTCTTGGGGACAGACGGCTACACCTTC. Protein: CASSLLGTDGYTF.

This clonotype was recorded many times. The chain joins TRBV29-1 to TRBJ2-5; possible D gene TRBD1, 6 bases. The V end lost 4 bases, the J end lost 3 bases, and 12 bases lay between the germline ends. Germline CDR1 and CDR2: SQVTM and ANQGSEA. The CDR3 loop spans 13 amino acids. Here the CDR3 reads CSVGLYREETQYF. For the CDR3, the DNA is TGCAGCGTTGGGCTGTACAGGGAAGAGACCCAGTACTTC.

This clonotype has only a few counts. The chain joins TRBV4-3 to TRBJ2-2, with no clear D. Germline loops: CDR1 LGHNA, CDR2 YSLEER. V was pared by 0 bases and J by 4 bases, with 15 bases between. The CDR3 sequence is 17 residues long. CDR3 sequence reads: CASSQEWGQFSTGELFF. CDR3 in DNA: TGCGCCAGCAGCCAAGAGTGGGGTCAGTTTTCCACCGGGGAGCTGTTTTTT.

This clonotype was observed many times. The chain links TRBV27 to TRBJ2-7; no firm D call. The CDR3 is 14 amino acids. Germline CDR1 reads MNHEY; CDR2 reads SMNVEV (reference sequence). Trimming took 0 bases from V and 0 from J, leaving 6 bases between them. CDR3 bases: TGTGCCAGCAGTTTATCCCCTAACTCCTACGAGCAGTACTTC. It is translated as CASSLSPNSYEQYF.

This clonotype has at least ten counts. The chain joins TRBV5-1 to TRBJ2-5, with 7 bases matching TRBD2. Germline CDR1 and CDR2: SGHRS and YFSETQ. CDR3 length: 13 residues. V shed 7 bases and J 2 bases; nucleotides not matched to a gene: 5. Written as DNA, the CDR3 is TGCGCCAGCGGGGGGACTAATCAAGAGACCCAGTACTTC. Translation: CASGGTNQETQYF.

The chain employs TRBV19 and TRBJ2-1, with D perhaps matching TRBD2 (5 bases). The CDR3 has 16 amino acids. Germline values: CDR1 LNHDA, CDR2 SQIVND (reference sequence). Trimming stripped 1 base from V and 1 base from J, with 11 bases between. In DNA form, the CDR3 reads TGTGCCAGTAGTATAGTAACGACTACTTCCTACAATGAGCAGTTCTTC. Its protein product is CASSIVTTTSYNEQFF.